The 30 T cell receptor beta chains presented below share a single source sample, sequenced in a study of cytomegalovirus exposure and HLA in healthy donors (dated by TCRdb to about 2017). Libraries came from the immunoSEQ multiplex PCR assay. A mixture of 60 forward primers for TCR Vbeta segments and 13 reverse primers for TCR Jbeta segments was used in the multiplex PCR. The clones in this table, taken by TCRdb from immuneACCESS, are in-frame only. Not every clone is retained; where verified, under half of the shortfall comes from an unresolved V gene, and the cause of the rest is unknown. This sample lists roughly 140,000 clones; roughly 80% were detected once. The ten top clones hold less than 4% of the sample. The sequencing sample was made of PBMCs. The source is a male donor in good health and CMV-seronegative.

The table lists this clone with a count of one. The V call is TRBV15, the J call TRBJ2-1, with 9 positions matching TRBD2. Germline-derived CDR1 and CDR2 are LNHNV and YYDKDF (reference sequence). The CDR3 sequence is 14 residues long. V shed 5 bases, J shed 7 bases, and the junction held 6 bases outside the gene matches. The CDR3 DNA is TGTGCCACCAGCCCTTTAGCGGGAGTAAATGAGCAGTTCTTC. Amino acid sequence: CATSPLAGVNEQFF.

The chain combines TRBV6-4 with TRBJ2-1, with 9 bases matching TRBD1. CDR1 and CDR2 from the germline V gene are MRHNA and SNTAGT. The CDR3 spans 15 residues. V gave up 6 bases and J gave up 4 bases; unmatched junction bases: 7. The CDR3 nucleotides are TGTGCCAGCAGCGCACGACAGGGGGTTTACAATGAGCAGTTCTTC. Its translation: CASSARQGVYNEQFF.

This sequence joins TRBV13 and TRBJ2-1; 7 nucleotides agree with TRBD1. In germline, CDR1 is PRHDT, CDR2 FYEKMQ (reference sequence). Trimming cost V 0 bases and J 4 bases; bases outside gene matches: 3. CDR3 size: 15 residues. CDR3: CASSLGTGSYNEQFF. CDR3 coding DNA: TGTGCCAGCAGCTTAGGGACAGGGTCTTACAATGAGCAGTTCTTC.

This clone turned up a few times. V and J are TRBV10-2 and TRBJ1-5, with D maybe TRBD1 (5 bases). Germline CDR1 and CDR2: WSHSY and SAAADI. This CDR3 is 15 amino acids long. Trimming took off 5 bases at V and 3 bases at J, with 14 bases between the two ends. This chain's CDR3 is CASSSAVGLNQPQHF. The CDR3 bases are TGCGCCAGCAGTTCGGCCGTGGGACTCAATCAGCCCCAGCATTTT.

This chain uses TRBV2 with TRBJ2-7; 7 bases are a match to TRBD2. Trimming cost V 9 bases and J 1 base; bases outside gene matches: 9. The CDR3 is 14 residues long. Germline values: CDR1 SNHLY, CDR2 FYNNEI. CDR3: CASSSLAESYEQYF. DNA of the CDR3: TGTGCCAGTTCCTCTCTAGCGGAATCCTACGAGCAGTACTTC.

This chain connects TRBV20-1 to TRBJ2-1; TRBD2 matches 7 bases. The germline V gene encodes CDR1 DFQATT and CDR2 SNEGSKA (reference sequence). V lost 4 bases and J lost 9; bases outside the gene matches: 3. CDR3 size: 11 residues. This CDR3 is CSATSGIEQFF. The CDR3 DNA reads as TGCAGTGCTACCAGCGGGATTGAGCAGTTCTTC.

The chain employs TRBV7-8 and TRBJ2-7; D might be TRBD2 (6 bases). CDR3 length: 12 amino acids. Trimming pared 1 base from V and 5 bases from J, leaving 6 bases between. The germline gives CDR1 SGHVS, CDR2 FQNEAQ. The CDR3 nucleotides read TGTGCCAGCAGCTTAGGGGGGGACGAGCAGTACTTC. Residues: CASSLGGDEQYF.

This chain connects TRBV6-5 to TRBJ2-2; D not certain. V dropped 0 bases and J dropped 1 base, with 9 bases sitting between them. Germline values: CDR1 MNHEY, CDR2 SVGAGI. CDR3 length: 16 residues. The DNA of the CDR3 is TGTGCCAGCAGTTACTCGAGACAACTGAACACCGGGGAGCTGTTTTTT. It translates to CASSYSRQLNTGELFF.

V is TRBV29-1 and J is TRBJ2-2, with D possibly TRBD1 on 5 matching bases. CDR1 is SQVTM and CDR2 is ANQGSEA in the germline V gene. The CDR3 consists of 13 residues. The germline V and J ends were trimmed by 6 bases and 1 base, with 9 bases remaining between them. The CDR3 loop reads CSVGARNTGELFF. In DNA, the CDR3 is TGCAGCGTAGGGGCGAGGAACACCGGGGAGCTGTTTTTT.

V usage is TRBV5-1 and J usage is TRBJ2-1, with 8 bases fitting TRBD2. CDR1 and CDR2 from the germline V gene are SGHRS and YFSETQ. The CDR3 is 17 residues long. V shed 3 bases, J shed 2 bases, and the junction held 10 bases outside the gene matches. In nucleotides, the CDR3 is TGCGCCAGCAGCTCCGGTAGCGGGGACCCGACCTACAATGAGCAGTTCTTC. Protein product: CASSSGSGDPTYNEQFF.

This clone showed up just a few times. CDR3 sequence (DNA): TGTGCCACTAGGCTTGTAGGCACCGGGGAGCTGTTTTTT. It yields the protein CATRLVGTGELFF. V usage is TRBV6-1 and J usage is TRBJ2-2; no clear D. CDR3 length: 13 amino acids. Trimming left V 10 bases short and J 4 bases short, with 13 bases between. The V gene's germline CDR1 is MNHNS and CDR2 SASEGT.

The rearrangement uses TRBV7-9 and TRBJ2-2; D is perhaps TRBD2 (5 bases). The germline CDR1 and CDR2 sequences are SEHNR and FQNEAQ (reference sequence). The V end was cut by 1 base, the J end by 6 bases, with 12 bases between. The CDR3 length is 15 residues. The CDR3 protein is CASSLGWEQAGELFF. The CDR3, as DNA: TGTGCCAGCAGCTTAGGCTGGGAGCAGGCCGGGGAGCTGTTTTTT.

The chain employs TRBV6-1 and TRBJ2-6; D gene uncertain. V lost 1 base to trimming and J lost 0 bases, with 4 bases between them. The CDR3 is 15 amino acids. Looked up from germline, CDR1 is MNHNS and CDR2 is SASEGT. CDR3 amino acids: CASSEGYSGANVLTF. For the CDR3, the DNA is TGTGCCAGCAGTGAAGGTTACTCTGGGGCCAACGTCCTGACTTTC.

This clone was counted only a few times. At one end the junction does not follow the germline gene, possibly because of a read error. The CDR3 is CASSHSGTSGRNEQFF. For the CDR3, the DNA is TGTGCCAGCAGTCACTCCGGGACTAGCGGGAGGAATGAGCAGTTCTTC. The gene calls are TRBV6-6 and TRBJ2-1; TRBD2 matches 15 bases. CDR1 and CDR2 (germline): MNHNY, SVGAGI (reference sequence). This CDR3 region has 16 residues.

This chain links TRBV19 with TRBJ2-1; 13 nucleotides align to TRBD2. Germline-derived CDR1 and CDR2 are LNHDA and SQIVND (reference sequence). J was trimmed by 4 bases and V by 3 bases; bases with no gene match: 0. The CDR3 has 15 amino acids. The CDR3 loop is CASSMGLAGYNEQFF. The CDR3 nucleotides read TGTGCCAGTAGTATGGGACTAGCGGGGTACAATGAGCAGTTCTTC.

V and J are TRBV4-3 and TRBJ1-1, with D uncertain. Germline V gives CDR1 LGHNA, CDR2 YSLEER. The CDR3 totals 14 residues. The germline V and J ends were trimmed by 0 bases and 5 bases, with 10 bases remaining between them. CDR3 protein: CASSQDGRETEAFF. CDR3 coding DNA: TGCGCCAGCAGCCAAGATGGTAGGGAGACTGAAGCTTTCTTT.

J is TRBJ1-2 and V is TRBV6-6; 7 positions match TRBD1. With 2 bases clipped from V and 3 bases from J, the junction kept 6 bases outside the gene matches. CDR3 length: 15 amino acids. The germline gives CDR1 MNHNY, CDR2 SVGAGI (reference sequence). CDR3 region: CASSYRRDSHYGYTF. CDR3 bases: TGTGCCAGCAGTTACCGGCGGGACAGCCACTATGGCTACACCTTC.

This clone appeared a few times. The gene calls are TRBV19 and TRBJ2-7, with D perhaps TRBD1 (6 bases). CDR3 length: 15 amino acids. V was cut by 4 bases and J by 5 bases, with 18 bases left in between. Per the germline V gene, CDR1 is LNHDA and CDR2 is SQIVND (reference sequence). The CDR3 is CASSTPRQDGNEQYF. For the CDR3, the DNA is TGTGCCAGTAGTACTCCCCGACAGGACGGCAACGAGCAGTACTTC.

The V and J genes are TRBV27 and TRBJ2-1; weak D call: TRBD2 (5 bases). The V end was cut by 2 bases, the J end by 10 bases, with 15 bases between. In germline, CDR1 is MNHEY, CDR2 SMNVEV (reference sequence). The CDR3 is made up of 14 amino acids. CDR3 sequence (DNA): TGTGCCAGCAGTTTAAAGCGGCTGGATCGGGAGCAGTTCTTC. This sequence encodes CASSLKRLDREQFF.

This clone was detected a few times. The chain recombines TRBV28 with TRBJ2-2, with D possibly being TRBD1 (6 bases). Germline CDR1 is MDHEN and CDR2 is SYDVKM. This CDR3 region has 14 residues. Trimming took off 5 bases at V and 5 bases at J, with 12 bases between the two ends. The CDR3 nucleotides read TGTGCCAGCAGTCTAACAGGGACGACCGGGGAGCTGTTTTTT. Translation: CASSLTGTTGELFF.

The chain has TRBV25-1 and TRBJ2-7; 15 bases match TRBD2. There are 17 residues in the CDR3. Looked up from germline, CDR1 is MGHDK and CDR2 is SYGVNS. The V and J ends lost 5 bases and 4 bases, in that order; junction bases with no gene match: 9. CDR3 sequence (DNA): TGTGCCAGCAGTACAGGACTAGCGGGGGGGCCAGGGTACGAGCAGTACTTC. It codes for CASSTGLAGGPGYEQYF.

The chain carries TRBV7-8 and TRBJ2-7, with 8 bases aligning to TRBD1. Germline V gives CDR1 SGHVS, CDR2 FQNEAQ. The V segment lost 5 bases and the J segment 3 bases; nucleotides outside the gene matches: 12. The CDR3 is 16 amino acids. The CDR3 DNA sequence: TGTGCCAGCAGCGTGACCGGGACAGGTCGTTTCTACGAGCAGTACTTC. Its protein is CASSVTGTGRFYEQYF. Full variable domain (rest looked up from reference TRBV7-8 and TRBJ2-7): GAGVSQSPRYKVAKRGQDVALRCDPISGHVSLFWYQQALGQGPEFLTYFQNEAQLDKSGLPSDRFFAERPEGSVSTLKIQRTQQEDSAVYLCASSVTGTGRFYEQYFGPGTRLTVT.

The chain has TRBV4-2 and TRBJ2-1, with D perhaps matching TRBD1 (6 bases). Germline values: CDR1 LGHNA, CDR2 YNFKEQ. The CDR3 has 15 amino acids. The V and J ends lost 1 base and 7 bases respectively, with 14 bases between them. As DNA, the CDR3 is TGTGCCAGCAGCCAAGTAGGGGGAATGGAGAATGAGCAGTTCTTC. Residues: CASSQVGGMENEQFF.

The CDR3 protein is CASSQPPTRNTIYF. The CDR3 nucleotides are TGCGCCAGCAGCCAACCCCCCACACGAAACACCATATATTTT. The chain uses TRBV4-1 and TRBJ1-3; no clear D gene. This CDR3 comprises 14 residues. Trimming left V 2 bases short and J 5 bases short, with 10 bases between. CDR1 MGHRA and CDR2 YSYEKL come from the germline V gene.

The count of this clone is one. This sequence joins TRBV28 and TRBJ1-2; 12 nucleotides agree with TRBD1. V shed 4 bases, J shed 3 bases, and the junction held 12 bases outside the gene matches. The CDR3 totals 18 residues. Germline loops: CDR1 MDHEN, CDR2 SYDVKM. CDR3 sequence reads: CASSSNRDRGLLDYGYTF. The CDR3 coding sequence is TGTGCCAGCAGTTCGAACCGGGACAGGGGGCTTCTAGACTATGGCTACACCTTC.

The V gene is TRBV7-2, the J gene TRBJ2-7, with 8 bases matching TRBD1. Germline V gene sequence: CDR1 SGHTA, CDR2 FQGNSA. This CDR3 spans 17 amino acids. Trimming at V came to 5 bases and at J to 1 base, leaving 13 bases not matched to a gene. The CDR3 nucleotides are TGTGCCAGCAGCCCCTGGGACAGGTCATCCCCTTCCTACGAGCAGTACTTC. This encodes CASSPWDRSSPSYEQYF.

In this sample, this clone turned up a few times. The genes are TRBV5-1 and TRBJ2-7, with TRBD1 matching over 8 bases. V shed 4 bases, J shed 6 bases, and the junction held 6 bases outside the gene matches. The CDR3 runs to 13 residues. CDR1 and CDR2 (germline): SGHRS, YFSETQ. CDR3 coding DNA: TGCGCCAGCAGCGCCAGGGGGCAACGCGAGCAGTACTTC. This translates into CASSARGQREQYF.

This chain joins TRBV7-2 and TRBJ2-1, with D possibly being TRBD2 (6 bases). Germline assignment: CDR1 SGHTA and CDR2 FQGNSA. V was cut by 5 bases and J by 8 bases, with 25 bases left in between. The CDR3 consists of 17 residues. The CDR3 spells CASSPPSLSGAADEQFF. CDR3 sequence (DNA): TGTGCCAGCAGCCCCCCTTCTTTGTCGGGAGCGGCCGATGAGCAGTTCTTC.

V gene TRBV28 combines with J gene TRBJ1-1; D perhaps matches TRBD1 (5 bases). This CDR3 comprises 14 residues. V was shortened by 6 bases and J by 1 base, with 12 bases between the two germline ends. Per germline, CDR1 MDHEN and CDR2 SYDVKM. The DNA for the CDR3 is TGTGCCAGCAGCCTGCTGACAGAGAACACTGAAGCTTTCTTT. It encodes CASSLLTENTEAFF.

The CDR3 DNA reads TGCGCCAGCAGCTTGCAGGCCCCGAACACTGAAGCTTTCTTT. Its protein product is CASSLQAPNTEAFF. V and J are TRBV5-1 and TRBJ1-1, with D uncertain. The CDR3 covers 14 residues. Germline loops: CDR1 SGHRS, CDR2 YFSETQ. Deletions cut 1 base from V and 1 base from J, with 8 bases between.